The rows below give T cell receptor beta chains drawn from one sample of a study of immune evolution from preneoplasia to lung adenocarcinoma. Data came from immunoSEQ multiplex PCR; TCRdb stores just in-frame clones and leaves some out. The sample carries 6,000 to 6,500 clones, 80% to 90% recorded once. Source material: FFPE adjacent normal lung tissue. All receptors derive from a donor of 70 years or more with lung adenocarcinoma. Each CDR3 is given with its conserved first and last residue. A D gene is named only where the DNA matches it firmly. Rows may omit the clone size; those that give it use once, few, many or a size class.

d_gene	abundance	v_gene	len	j_gene	CDR3nt	CDR3aa
.	.	TRBV18	12	TRBJ2-5	TGTGCCAGCTCACCACCCGTGGAGACCCAGTACTTC	CASSPPVETQYF
.	once	TRBV7-3	15	TRBJ1-1	TGTGCCAGCAGCTTAACGCGGGGGCCGAACACTGAAGCTTTCTTT	CASSLTRGPNTEAFF
.	.	TRBV5-4	11	TRBJ2-7	TGTGCCAGCAGCTTGGGGGGCGAGCAGTACTTC	CASSLGGEQYF
.	.	TRBV5-8	15	TRBJ1-1	TGTGCCAGCAGCTTGGGTGGCACTTTGAACACTGAAGCTTTCTTT	CASSLGGTLNTEAFF
.	.	TRBV30	13	TRBJ1-5	TGTGCCTGGAGTGGGGCAGGTGGTCAGCCCCAGCATTTT	CAWSGAGGQPQHF
.	.	TRBV2	12	TRBJ2-1	TGTGCCAGCAGCTCAGGGGAGGATGAGCAGTTCTTC	CASSSGEDEQFF
TRBD2	.	TRBV12-5	15	TRBJ2-1	TGTGCTAGTGGGCGGGGGGATAGCTCCTACAATGAGCAGTTCTTC	CASGRGDSSYNEQFF
.	few	TRBV6-1	14	TRBJ2-1	TGTGCCAGCAGTGAAGCGGGGGGATCCCAAGAGCAGTTCTTC	CASSEAGGSQEQFF
TRBD1	.	TRBV6-5	12	TRBJ1-2	TGTGCCAGCAGGACAGGGGATCGGGGCTACACCTTC	CASRTGDRGYTF
.	.	TRBV30	13	TRBJ1-1	TGTGCCTGGAGTGTACTTGCGGGGACTGAAGCTTTCTTT	CAWSVLAGTEAFF
TRBD2	.	TRBV10-1	15	TRBJ2-2	TGCGCCAGCAGTGAGACTAGCGTCGGGGCCGGGGAGCTGTTTTTT	CASSETSVGAGELFF
.	.	TRBV11-3	15	TRBJ1-1	TGTGCCAGCAGCTCGGCCGGGGGGGGTATGACTGAAGCTTTCTTT	CASSSAGGGMTEAFF
TRBD2	.	TRBV19	14	TRBJ2-7	TGTGCCAGTAGGGCCGGCGGGAGTATGGGAGAGCAGTACTTC	CASRAGGSMGEQYF
.	.	TRBV30	13	TRBJ1-2	TGTGCCTGGAGTGTAATAGGGACGGGCGGCTACACCTTC	CAWSVIGTGGYTF
TRBD1	.	TRBV5-1	15	TRBJ2-7	TGCGCCAGCAGCTTGGGGGGACAGGATTCCTACGAGCAGTACTTC	CASSLGGQDSYEQYF
.	once	TRBV15	14	TRBJ2-5	TGTGCCGTCTCCCACGGGGTAACTGGAGAGACCCAGTACTTC	CAVSHGVTGETQYF
.	once	TRBV30	13	TRBJ2-5	TGTGCCTGGAGGTTAGGGGGTGGGGAGACCCAGTACTTC	CAWRLGGGETQYF
TRBD2	.	TRBV5-1	17	TRBJ2-1	TGCGCCAGCAGCGAAGGGACTAGCGGGATTGCCTACAATGAGCAGTTCTTC	CASSEGTSGIAYNEQFF
.	large	TRBV7-8	16	TRBJ2-2	TGTGCCAGCAGCTTAGCGCCGACAGGGAACACCGGGGAGCTGTTTTTT	CASSLAPTGNTGELFF
TRBD1	few	TRBV4-1	15	TRBJ2-7	TGCGCCAGCAGCCCCACCACAGGGGCCTCCTACGAGCAGTACTTC	CASSPTTGASYEQYF
TRBD2	.	TRBV11-3	17	TRBJ2-3	TGTGCCAGCAGCAAGGCCGGGACTAGCGGGAGCGCAGATACGCAGTATTTT	CASSKAGTSGSADTQYF
.	.	TRBV11-2	13	TRBJ1-1	TGTGCCAGCAGCTTAGGCAGGGTTATAGAAGCTTTCTTT	CASSLGRVIEAFF
.	.	TRBV11-2	15	TRBJ2-1	TGTGCCAGCAGCTTAGAGGGACTGAGGTTCAATGAGCAGTTCTTC	CASSLEGLRFNEQFF
.	.	TRBV19	14	TRBJ2-5	TGTGCCAGTAGACCTACAGGCCCTTCCGAGACCCAGTACTTC	CASRPTGPSETQYF
TRBD1	.	TRBV28	13	TRBJ1-2	TGTGCCAGCGTTAGACAGGGGGCCGGTGGCTACACCTTC	CASVRQGAGGYTF
.	.	TRBV5-4	15	TRBJ2-1	TGTGCCAGCAGCTTGAAAGACAGACTAGTTACTGAGCAGTTCTTC	CASSLKDRLVTEQFF
.	few	TRBV14	13	TRBJ2-5	TGTGCCAGCAGCCAACAGCCCCAAGAGACCCAGTACTTC	CASSQQPQETQYF
.	few	TRBV4-1	14	TRBJ2-7	TGCGCCAGCAGCCCTTCTAGGGCCTCCTACGAGCAGTACTTC	CASSPSRASYEQYF
TRBD2	few	TRBV13	16	TRBJ2-7	TGTGCCAGCAGCCCCGGAGGACTAGCGGGACTTTACGAGCAGTACTTC	CASSPGGLAGLYEQYF
.	.	TRBV11-3	15	TRBJ1-2	TGTGCCAGCAGCTTAGAATCAGGGATAAACTATGGCTACACCTTC	CASSLESGINYGYTF
.	.	TRBV30	13	TRBJ2-6	TGTGCCTGGGGACAGTTTGGGGCCAACGTCCTGACTTTC	CAWGQFGANVLTF
.	few	TRBV19	16	TRBJ1-2	TGTGCCAGTAGTGGCTTGGACGACTACCGTGCTCATGGCTACACCTTC	CASSGLDDYRAHGYTF
.	.	TRBV6-1	14	TRBJ2-7	TGTGCCAGCAGTGAAGAATGGGGAGTCTACGAGCAGTACTTC	CASSEEWGVYEQYF
.	.	TRBV11-3	14	TRBJ1-2	TGTGCCAGCAGCATCACAGGCTCCGATTATGGCTACACCTTC	CASSITGSDYGYTF
.	.	TRBV21-1	16	TRBJ2-2	TGTGCCAGCAGCAACTGGACAGGGGACAACACCGGGGAGCTGTTTTTT	CASSNWTGDNTGELFF
TRBD1	.	TRBV6-5	13	TRBJ1-1	TGTGCCAGCAGCCCTCGGGAGGGGGCGTACGCTTTCTTT	CASSPREGAYAFF
TRBD1	.	TRBV6-6	13	TRBJ1-2	TGTGCCAGCAGACTCGACAGGGACTATGGCTACACCTTC	CASRLDRDYGYTF
TRBD1	.	TRBV11-2	13	TRBJ1-2	TGTGCCAGCAGCCCACAGGGGTTGGATGGCTACACCTTC	CASSPQGLDGYTF
.	.	TRBV2	11	TRBJ2-7	TGTGCCAGCGGTCCAGCGTACGAGCAGTACTTC	CASGPAYEQYF
TRBD1	few	TRBV30	16	TRBJ2-1	TGTGCCTGGAATCTCTTTCCGGGACAGGGGCGTGATGAGCAGTTCTTC	CAWNLFPGQGRDEQFF
TRBD1	few	TRBV23-1	16	TRBJ2-7	TGCGCCAGCAGTCAATCAGAGGCAGGGGGTTCCTACGAGCAGTACTTC	CASSQSEAGGSYEQYF
.	few	TRBV4-1	18	TRBJ2-1	TGCGCCAGCAGCCAAGATATTTGGGCCACGGCTTTACCCAATGAGCAGTTCTTC	CASSQDIWATALPNEQFF
TRBD2	once	TRBV10-2	13	TRBJ2-7	TGCGCCAGCAATGAGGCGGGAGGCAGTAAGCAGTACTTC	CASNEAGGSKQYF
TRBD1	.	TRBV12-5	17	TRBJ2-7	TGTGCTAGTGGTTTGGTCACTGCGACGGGACAGTTATCTGAGCAGTACTTC	CASGLVTATGQLSEQYF
.	.	TRBV4-1	15	TRBJ2-5	TGCGCCAGTAGGGGGGAGAGAACTAGCAGGGAGACCCAGTACTTC	CASRGERTSRETQYF
.	medium-sized	TRBV30	15	TRBJ1-1	TGTGCCTGGAGTCCCCACAGGGTAGGAGGCACTGAAGCTTTCTTT	CAWSPHRVGGTEAFF
TRBD1	.	TRBV27	15	TRBJ1-2	TGTGCCAGCAGTTTAACAGGACAGGGTCGGTATGGCTACACCTTC	CASSLTGQGRYGYTF
.	.	TRBV4-1	14	TRBJ1-5	TGCGCCAGCAGCCAAAACAGGGTTGCTCAGCCCCAGCATTTT	CASSQNRVAQPQHF
.	.	TRBV20-1	11	TRBJ1-2	TGCAGTGCTAGAGGGGGTCTGATTTACACCTTC	CSARGGLIYTF
TRBD2	.	TRBV29-1	14	TRBJ2-3	TGCAGCGTCCTCGGGACTAGGGGCGCTAATACGCAGTATTTT	CSVLGTRGANTQYF
TRBD2	few	TRBV7-9	17	TRBJ2-1	TGTGCCAGCAGCCCGGGACTAGCGGGACACTCCTACAATGAGCAGTTCTTC	CASSPGLAGHSYNEQFF
TRBD1	.	TRBV10-3	13	TRBJ1-1	TGTGCCATCAGGGACAGGGATCAAGCTGAAGCTTTCTTT	CAIRDRDQAEAFF
.	.	TRBV19	14	TRBJ2-7	TGTGCCAGTAGTATAAGTGGAGGGAACTACGAGCAGTACTTC	CASSISGGNYEQYF
.	.	TRBV5-8	14	TRBJ2-2	TGTGCCAGCAGCTCGGCATTAAACACCGGGGAGCTGTTTTTT	CASSSALNTGELFF